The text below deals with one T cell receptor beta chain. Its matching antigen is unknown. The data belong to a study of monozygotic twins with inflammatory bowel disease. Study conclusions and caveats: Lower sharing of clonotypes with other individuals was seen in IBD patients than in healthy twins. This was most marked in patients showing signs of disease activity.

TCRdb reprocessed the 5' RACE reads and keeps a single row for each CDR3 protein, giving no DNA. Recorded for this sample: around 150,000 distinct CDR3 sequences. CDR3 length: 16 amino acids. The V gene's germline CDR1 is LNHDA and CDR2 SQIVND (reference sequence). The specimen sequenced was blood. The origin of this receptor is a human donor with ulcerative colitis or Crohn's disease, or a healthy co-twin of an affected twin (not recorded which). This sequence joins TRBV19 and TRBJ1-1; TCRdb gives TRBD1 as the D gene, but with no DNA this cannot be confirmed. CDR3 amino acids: CASSSTGTGGMEKAFF.